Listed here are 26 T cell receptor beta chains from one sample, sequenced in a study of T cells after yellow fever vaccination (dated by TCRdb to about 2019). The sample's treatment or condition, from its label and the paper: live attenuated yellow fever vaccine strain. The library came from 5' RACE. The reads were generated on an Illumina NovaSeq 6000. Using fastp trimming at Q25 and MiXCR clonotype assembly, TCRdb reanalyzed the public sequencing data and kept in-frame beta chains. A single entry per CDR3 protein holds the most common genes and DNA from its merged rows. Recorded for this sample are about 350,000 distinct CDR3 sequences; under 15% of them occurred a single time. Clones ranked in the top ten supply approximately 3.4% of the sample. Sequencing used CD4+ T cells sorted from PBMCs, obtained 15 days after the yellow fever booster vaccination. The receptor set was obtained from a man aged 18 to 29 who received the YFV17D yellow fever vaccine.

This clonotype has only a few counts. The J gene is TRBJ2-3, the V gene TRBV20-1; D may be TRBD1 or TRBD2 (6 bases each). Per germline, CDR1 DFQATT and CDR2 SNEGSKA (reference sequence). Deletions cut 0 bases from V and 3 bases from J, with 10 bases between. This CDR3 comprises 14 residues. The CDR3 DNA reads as TGCAGTGCTAGAGACGGGGGCAGGACAGATACGCAGTATTTT. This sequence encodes CSARDGGRTDTQYF.

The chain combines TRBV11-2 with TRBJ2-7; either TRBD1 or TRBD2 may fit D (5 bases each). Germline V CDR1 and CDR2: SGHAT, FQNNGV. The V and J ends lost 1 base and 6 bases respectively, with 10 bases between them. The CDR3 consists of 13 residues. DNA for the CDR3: TGTGCCAGCAGCTTAGGATCGGGGCTCGAGCAGTACGTC. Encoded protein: CASSLGSGLEQYV.

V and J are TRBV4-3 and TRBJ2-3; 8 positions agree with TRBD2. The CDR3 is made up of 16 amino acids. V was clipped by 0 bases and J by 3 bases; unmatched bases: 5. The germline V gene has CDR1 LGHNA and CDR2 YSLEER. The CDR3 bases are TGCGCCAGCAGCCAAGATCCCCGGGGGGGTACAGATACGCAGTATTTT. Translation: CASSQDPRGGTDTQYF.

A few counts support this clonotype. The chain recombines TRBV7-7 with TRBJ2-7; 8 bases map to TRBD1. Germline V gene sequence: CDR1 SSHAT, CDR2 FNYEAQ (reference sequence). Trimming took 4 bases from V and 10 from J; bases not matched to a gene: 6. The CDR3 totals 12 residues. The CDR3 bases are TGTGCCAGCAGCTCCACGGACAGGGTACAGTACTTC. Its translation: CASSSTDRVQYF. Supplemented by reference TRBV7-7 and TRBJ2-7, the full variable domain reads GAGVSQSPRYKVTKRGQDVTLRCDPISSHATLYWYQQALGQGPEFLTYFNYEAQPDKSGLPSDRFSAERPEGSISTLTIQRTEQRDSAMYRCASSSTDRVQYFGPGTRLTVT.

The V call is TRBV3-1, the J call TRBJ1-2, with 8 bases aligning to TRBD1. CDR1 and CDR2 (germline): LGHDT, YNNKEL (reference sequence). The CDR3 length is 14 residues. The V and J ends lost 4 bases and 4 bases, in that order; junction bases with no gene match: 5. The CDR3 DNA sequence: TGTGCCAGCAGCCGCGTGACAGGGGCCTATGGCTACACCTTC. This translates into CASSRVTGAYGYTF.

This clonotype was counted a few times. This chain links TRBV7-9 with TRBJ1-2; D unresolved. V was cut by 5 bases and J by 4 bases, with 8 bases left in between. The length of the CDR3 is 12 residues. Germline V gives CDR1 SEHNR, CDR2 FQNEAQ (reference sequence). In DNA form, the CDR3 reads TGTGCCAGCAGCCCTTTTAGCTATGGCTACACCTTC. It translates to CASSPFSYGYTF.

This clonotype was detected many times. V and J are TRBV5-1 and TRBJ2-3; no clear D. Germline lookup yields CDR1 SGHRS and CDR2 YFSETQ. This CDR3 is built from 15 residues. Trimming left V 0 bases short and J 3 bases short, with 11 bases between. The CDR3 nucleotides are TGCGCCAGCAGCTTGGGGCCAGCCCCGACAGATACGCAGTATTTT. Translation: CASSLGPAPTDTQYF.

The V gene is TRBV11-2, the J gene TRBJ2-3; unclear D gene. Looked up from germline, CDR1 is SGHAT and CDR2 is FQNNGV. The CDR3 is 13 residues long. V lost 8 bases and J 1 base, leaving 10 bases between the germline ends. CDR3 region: CASQISGTDTQYF. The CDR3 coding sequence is TGTGCCAGCCAGATTTCGGGCACAGATACGCAGTATTTT.

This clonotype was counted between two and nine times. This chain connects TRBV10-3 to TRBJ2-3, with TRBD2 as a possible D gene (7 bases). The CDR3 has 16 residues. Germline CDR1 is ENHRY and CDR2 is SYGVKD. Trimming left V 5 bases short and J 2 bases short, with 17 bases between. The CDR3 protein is CAISRKGAGATDTQYF. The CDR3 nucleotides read TGTGCCATCAGTAGGAAAGGGGCGGGGGCCACAGATACGCAGTATTTT.

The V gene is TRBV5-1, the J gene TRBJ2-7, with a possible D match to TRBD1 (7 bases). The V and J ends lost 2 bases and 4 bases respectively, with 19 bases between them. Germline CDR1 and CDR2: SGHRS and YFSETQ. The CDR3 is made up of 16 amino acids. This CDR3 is CASSFGGSTGQYEQYF. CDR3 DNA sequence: TGCGCCAGCAGCTTTGGGGGGTCGACAGGGCAGTACGAGCAGTACTTC.

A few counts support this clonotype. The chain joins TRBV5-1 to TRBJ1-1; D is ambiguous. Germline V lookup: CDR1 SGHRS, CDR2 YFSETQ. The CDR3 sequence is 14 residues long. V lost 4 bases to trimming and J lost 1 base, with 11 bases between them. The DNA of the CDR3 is TGCGCCAGCAGCATCGCCCGGGAGAACACTGAAGCTTTCTTT. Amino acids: CASSIARENTEAFF.

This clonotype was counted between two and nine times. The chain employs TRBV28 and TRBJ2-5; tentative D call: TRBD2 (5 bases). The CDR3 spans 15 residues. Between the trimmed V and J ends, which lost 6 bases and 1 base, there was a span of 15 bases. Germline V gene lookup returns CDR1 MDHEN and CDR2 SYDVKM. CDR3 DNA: TGTGCCAGCAGCTTCAGAGCGGTTTTCCAAGAGACCCAGTACTTC. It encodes CASSFRAVFQETQYF.

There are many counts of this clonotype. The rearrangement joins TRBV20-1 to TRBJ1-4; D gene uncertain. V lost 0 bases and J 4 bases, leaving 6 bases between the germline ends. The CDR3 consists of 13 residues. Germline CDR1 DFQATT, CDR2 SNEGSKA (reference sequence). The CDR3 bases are TGCAGTGCTAGAGAACACAGTAATGAAAAACTGTTTTTT. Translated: CSAREHSNEKLFF.

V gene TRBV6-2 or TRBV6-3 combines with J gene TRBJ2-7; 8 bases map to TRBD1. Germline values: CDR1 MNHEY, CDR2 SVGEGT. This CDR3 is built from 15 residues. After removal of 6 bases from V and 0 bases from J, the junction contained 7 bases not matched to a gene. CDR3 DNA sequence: TGTGCCAGCAGACAACCCGGGACAGGCTCCTACGAGCAGTACTTC. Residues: CASRQPGTGSYEQYF.

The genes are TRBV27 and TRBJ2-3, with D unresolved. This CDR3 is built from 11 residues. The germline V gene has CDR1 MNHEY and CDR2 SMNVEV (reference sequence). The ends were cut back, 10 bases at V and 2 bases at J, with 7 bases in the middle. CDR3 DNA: TGTGCCACGAGGATCACAGATACGCAGTATTTT. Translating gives CATRITDTQYF.

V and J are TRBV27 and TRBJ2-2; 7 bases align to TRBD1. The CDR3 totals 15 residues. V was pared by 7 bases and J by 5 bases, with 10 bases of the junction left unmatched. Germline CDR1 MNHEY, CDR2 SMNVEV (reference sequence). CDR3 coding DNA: TGTGCCAGCACGCTCGCAACAGGGGTAACCGGGGAGCTGTTTTTT. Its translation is CASTLATGVTGELFF.

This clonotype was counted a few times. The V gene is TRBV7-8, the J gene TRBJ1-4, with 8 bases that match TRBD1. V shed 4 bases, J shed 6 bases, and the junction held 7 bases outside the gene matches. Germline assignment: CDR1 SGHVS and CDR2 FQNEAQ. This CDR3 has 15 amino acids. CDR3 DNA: TGTGCCAGCAGCTACCGGACAGGGACGGATGAAAAACTGTTTTTT. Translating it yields CASSYRTGTDEKLFF.

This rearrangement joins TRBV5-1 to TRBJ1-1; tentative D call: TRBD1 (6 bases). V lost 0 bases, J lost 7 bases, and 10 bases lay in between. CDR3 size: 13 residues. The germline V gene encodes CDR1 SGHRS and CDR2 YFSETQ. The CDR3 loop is CASSLAGGFEAFF. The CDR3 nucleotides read TGCGCCAGCAGCTTGGCCGGGGGCTTTGAAGCTTTCTTT.

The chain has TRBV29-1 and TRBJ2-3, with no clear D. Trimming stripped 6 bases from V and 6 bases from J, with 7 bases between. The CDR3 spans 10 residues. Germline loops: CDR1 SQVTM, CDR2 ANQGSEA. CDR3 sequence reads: CSVAVDTQYF. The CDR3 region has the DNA TGCAGCGTCGCGGTTGATACGCAGTATTTT.

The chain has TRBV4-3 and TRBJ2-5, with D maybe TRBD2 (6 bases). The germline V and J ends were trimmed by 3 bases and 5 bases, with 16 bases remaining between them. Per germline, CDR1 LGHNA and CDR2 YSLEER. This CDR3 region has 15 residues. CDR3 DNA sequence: TGCGCCAGCAGCCAGCACACGGGGGTGGGGGAGACCCAGTACTTC. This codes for CASSQHTGVGETQYF.

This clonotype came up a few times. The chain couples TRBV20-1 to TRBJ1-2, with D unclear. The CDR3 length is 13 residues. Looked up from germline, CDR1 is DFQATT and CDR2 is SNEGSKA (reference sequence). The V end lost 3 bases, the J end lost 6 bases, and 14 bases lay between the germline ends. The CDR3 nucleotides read TGCAGTGCTAGCGGTTCTGGGTGGCATGGCTACACCTTC. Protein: CSASGSGWHGYTF.

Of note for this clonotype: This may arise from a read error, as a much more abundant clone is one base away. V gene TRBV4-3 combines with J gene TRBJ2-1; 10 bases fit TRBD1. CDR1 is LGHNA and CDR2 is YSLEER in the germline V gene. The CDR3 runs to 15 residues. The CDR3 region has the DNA TGCGCCAGCAGCCAAGAGGGACAGGGGTGGGATGAGAAGTTCTTC. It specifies CASSQEGQGWDEKFF.

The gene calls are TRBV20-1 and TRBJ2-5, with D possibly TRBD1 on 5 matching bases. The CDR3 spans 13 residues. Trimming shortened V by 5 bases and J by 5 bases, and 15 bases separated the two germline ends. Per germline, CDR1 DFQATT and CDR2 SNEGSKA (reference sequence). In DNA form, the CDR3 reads TGCAGTGCTGTTACAGGTTGGAAGGAGACCCAGTACTTC. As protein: CSAVTGWKETQYF.

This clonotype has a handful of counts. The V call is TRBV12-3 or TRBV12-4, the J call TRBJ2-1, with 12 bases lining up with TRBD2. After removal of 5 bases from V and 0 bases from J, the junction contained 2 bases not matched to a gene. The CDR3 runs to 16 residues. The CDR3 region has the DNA TGTGCCAGCAGTCCGACTAGCGGGAGCTCCTACAATGAGCAGTTCTTC. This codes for CASSPTSGSSYNEQFF.

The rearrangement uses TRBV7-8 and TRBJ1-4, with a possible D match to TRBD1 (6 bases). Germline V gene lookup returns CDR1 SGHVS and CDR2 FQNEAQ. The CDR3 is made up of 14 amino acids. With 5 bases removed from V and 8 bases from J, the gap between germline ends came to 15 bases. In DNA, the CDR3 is TGTGCCAGCAGCCCGCAACAGGGAAGGGAAAAACTGTTTTTT. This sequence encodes CASSPQQGREKLFF.

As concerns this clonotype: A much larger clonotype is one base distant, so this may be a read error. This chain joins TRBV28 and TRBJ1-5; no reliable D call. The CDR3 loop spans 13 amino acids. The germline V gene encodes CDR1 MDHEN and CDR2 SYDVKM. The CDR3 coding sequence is TGTGCCAGCAGCGCGGAAGTGGATCAGCCCAAGCATTTT. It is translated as CASSAEVDQPKHF.